This T cell receptor (beta chain) is drawn from a study of T-cell reconstitution after alpha-beta-depleted transplantation in children. Comment on this clonotype: No antigen is known for it.

Study-level findings and limits: Approximately two months post-transplant, alpha-beta T cells reportedly originated from several hundred expanded graft clones. It was surviving recipient T cells and thymic progenitors that gave some patients high TCRbeta diversity at day 60. After one year, T-cell counts and TCRbeta diversity mostly came from new T cells.

Unique molecular identifiers were incorporated when the TCRbeta library was constructed. TCRdb reprocessed the PCR reads with MiXCR, giving one entry per CDR3 protein. In the table there are over 200,000 distinct CDR3 sequences, roughly a tenth of which are singletons. Germline V gives CDR1 WNHNN, CDR2 SYGVQD (reference sequence). The CDR3 runs to 14 residues. Trimming at V came to 6 bases and at J to 4 bases, leaving 7 bases not matched to a gene. The sequence derives from a child under two years old with acute myeloid leukemia, due to receive a stem cell transplant. The material sequenced was PBMCs, taken before TCRalphabeta/CD19-depleted stem cell transplant. V and J are TRBV10-1 and TRBJ2-3, with TRBD1 identical over 7 bases. The CDR3 sequence is CASRGGYGADTQYF. For the CDR3, the DNA is TGCGCCAGCAGAGGGGGCTACGGGGCAGATACGCAGTATTTT.